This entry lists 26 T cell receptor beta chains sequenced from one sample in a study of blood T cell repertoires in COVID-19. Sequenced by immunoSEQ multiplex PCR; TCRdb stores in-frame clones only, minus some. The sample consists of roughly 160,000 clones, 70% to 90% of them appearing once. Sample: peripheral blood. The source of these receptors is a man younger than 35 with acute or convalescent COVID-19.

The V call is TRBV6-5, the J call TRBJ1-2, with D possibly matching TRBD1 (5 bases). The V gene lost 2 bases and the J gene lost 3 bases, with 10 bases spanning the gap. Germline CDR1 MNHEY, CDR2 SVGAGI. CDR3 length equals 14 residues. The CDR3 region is CASSYIQADYGYTF. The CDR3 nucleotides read TGTGCCAGCAGTTACATACAGGCTGACTATGGCTACACCTTC.

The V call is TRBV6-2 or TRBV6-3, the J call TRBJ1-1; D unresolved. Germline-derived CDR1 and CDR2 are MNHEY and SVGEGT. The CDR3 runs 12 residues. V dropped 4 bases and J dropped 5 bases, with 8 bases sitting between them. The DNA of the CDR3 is TGTGCCAGCAGTTTGGGAGCAACTGAAGCTTTCTTT. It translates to CASSLGATEAFF.

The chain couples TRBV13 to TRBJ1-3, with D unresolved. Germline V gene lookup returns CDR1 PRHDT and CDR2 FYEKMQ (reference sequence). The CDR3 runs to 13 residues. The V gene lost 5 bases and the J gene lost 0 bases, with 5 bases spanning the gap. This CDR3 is CASSAFSGNTIYF. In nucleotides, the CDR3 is TGTGCCAGCAGCGCGTTCTCTGGAAACACCATATATTTT. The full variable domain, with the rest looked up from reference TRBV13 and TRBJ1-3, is AAGVIQSPRHLIKEKRETATLKCYPIPRHDTVYWYQQGPGQDPQFLISFYEKMQSDKGSIPDRFSAQQFSDYHSELNMSSLELGDSALYFCASSAFSGNTIYFGEGSWLTVV.

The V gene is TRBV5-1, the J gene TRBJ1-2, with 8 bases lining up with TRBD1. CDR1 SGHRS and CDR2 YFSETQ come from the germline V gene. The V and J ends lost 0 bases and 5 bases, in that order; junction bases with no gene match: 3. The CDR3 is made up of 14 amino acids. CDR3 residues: CASSLDRGGYGYTF. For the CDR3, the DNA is TGCGCCAGCAGCTTGGACAGGGGGGGATATGGCTACACCTTC.

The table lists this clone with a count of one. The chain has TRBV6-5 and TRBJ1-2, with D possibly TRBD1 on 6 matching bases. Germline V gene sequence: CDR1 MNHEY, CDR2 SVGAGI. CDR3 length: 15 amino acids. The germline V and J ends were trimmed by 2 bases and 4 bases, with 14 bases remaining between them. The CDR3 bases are TGTGCCAGCAGTTACCGAGGGGGATTAGGCTATGGCTACACCTTC. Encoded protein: CASSYRGGLGYGYTF.

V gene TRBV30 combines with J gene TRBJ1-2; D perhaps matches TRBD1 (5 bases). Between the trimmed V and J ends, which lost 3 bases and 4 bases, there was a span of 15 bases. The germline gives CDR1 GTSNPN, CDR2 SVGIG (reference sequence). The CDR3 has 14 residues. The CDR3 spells CAWSQDLRGYGYTF. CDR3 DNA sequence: TGTGCCTGGAGCCAGGACCTAAGGGGCTATGGCTACACCTTC.

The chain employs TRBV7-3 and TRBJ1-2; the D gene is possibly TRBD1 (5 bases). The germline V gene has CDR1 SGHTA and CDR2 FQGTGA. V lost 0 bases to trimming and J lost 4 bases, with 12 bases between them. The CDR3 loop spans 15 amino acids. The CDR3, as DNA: TGTGCCAGCAGCTTAACAAGGGGCGGTGGCTATGGCTACACCTTC. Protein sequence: CASSLTRGGGYGYTF.

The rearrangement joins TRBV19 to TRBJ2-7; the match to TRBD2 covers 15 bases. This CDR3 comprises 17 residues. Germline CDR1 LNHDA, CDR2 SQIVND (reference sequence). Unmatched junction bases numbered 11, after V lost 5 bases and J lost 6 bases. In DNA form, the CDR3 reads TGTGCCAGTAGTGCCTTGATTCCGGGACTAGCGGGGGGCGAGCAGTACTTC. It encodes CASSALIPGLAGGEQYF.

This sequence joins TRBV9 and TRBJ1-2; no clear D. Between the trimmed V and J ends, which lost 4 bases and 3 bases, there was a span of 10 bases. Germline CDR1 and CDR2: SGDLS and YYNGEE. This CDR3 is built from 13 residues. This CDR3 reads CASSPTPDYGYTF. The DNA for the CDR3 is TGTGCCAGCAGCCCTACCCCGGACTATGGCTACACCTTC.

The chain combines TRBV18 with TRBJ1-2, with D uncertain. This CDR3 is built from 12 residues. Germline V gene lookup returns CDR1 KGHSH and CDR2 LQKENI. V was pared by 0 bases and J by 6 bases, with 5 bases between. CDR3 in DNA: TGTGCCAGCTCACCACCAGGAGATGGCTACACCTTC. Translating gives CASSPPGDGYTF.

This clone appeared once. In nucleotides, the CDR3 is TGTGCCATCAGTGAGGGGACAGGGTCTGAAGCTTTCTTT. This sequence encodes CAISEGTGSEAFF. The chain uses TRBV10-3 and TRBJ1-1, with TRBD1 matching 9 bases. This CDR3 contains 13 residues. V gave up 2 bases and J gave up 6 bases; unmatched junction bases: 1. Germline CDR1 reads ENHRY; CDR2 reads SYGVKD.

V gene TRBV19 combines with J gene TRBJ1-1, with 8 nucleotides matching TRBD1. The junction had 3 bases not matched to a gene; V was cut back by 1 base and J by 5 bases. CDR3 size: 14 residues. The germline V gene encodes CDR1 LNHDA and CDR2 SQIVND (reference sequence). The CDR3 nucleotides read TGTGCCAGTAGTATAGTACGGGACAGGACTGAAGCTTTCTTT. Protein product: CASSIVRDRTEAFF.

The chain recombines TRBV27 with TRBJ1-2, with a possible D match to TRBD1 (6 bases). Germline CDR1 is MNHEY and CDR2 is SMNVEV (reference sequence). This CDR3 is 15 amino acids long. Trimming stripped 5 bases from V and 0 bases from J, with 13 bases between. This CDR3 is CASSRSTGPNYGYTF. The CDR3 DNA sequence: TGTGCCAGCAGTCGCTCGACAGGCCCTAACTATGGCTACACCTTC.

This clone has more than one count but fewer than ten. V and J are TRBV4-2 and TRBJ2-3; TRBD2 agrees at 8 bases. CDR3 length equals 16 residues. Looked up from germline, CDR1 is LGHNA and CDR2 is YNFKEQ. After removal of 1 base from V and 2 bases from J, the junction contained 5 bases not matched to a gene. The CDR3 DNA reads TGTGCCAGCAGCCAAGCCGGGGGGGCCCCCACAGATACGCAGTATTTT. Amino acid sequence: CASSQAGGAPTDTQYF.

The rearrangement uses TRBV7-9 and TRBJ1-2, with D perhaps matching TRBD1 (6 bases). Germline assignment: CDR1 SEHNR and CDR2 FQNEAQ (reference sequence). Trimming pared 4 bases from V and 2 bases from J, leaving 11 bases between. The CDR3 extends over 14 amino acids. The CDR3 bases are TGTGCCAGCAGCTCTGCCGACAGGAACTATGGCTACACCTTC. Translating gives CASSSADRNYGYTF.

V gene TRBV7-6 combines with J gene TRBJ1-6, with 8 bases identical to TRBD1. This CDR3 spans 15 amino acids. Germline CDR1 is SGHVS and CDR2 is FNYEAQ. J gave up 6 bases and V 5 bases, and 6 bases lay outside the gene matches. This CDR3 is CASSPDRAGNSPLHF. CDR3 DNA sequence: TGTGCCAGCAGCCCGGACAGGGCGGGTAATTCACCCCTCCACTTT.

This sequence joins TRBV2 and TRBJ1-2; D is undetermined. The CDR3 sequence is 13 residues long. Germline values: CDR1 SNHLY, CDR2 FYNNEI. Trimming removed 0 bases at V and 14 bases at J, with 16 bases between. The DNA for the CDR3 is TGTGCCAGCAGTGAAGCGCTTAGAGGGTCTACGACCTTC. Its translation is CASSEALRGSTTF.

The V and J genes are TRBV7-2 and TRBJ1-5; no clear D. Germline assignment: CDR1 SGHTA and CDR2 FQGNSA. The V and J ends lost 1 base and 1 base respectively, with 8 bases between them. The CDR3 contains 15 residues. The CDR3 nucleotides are TGTGCCAGCAGCTTAGTGGAGGGAAGCAATCAGCCCCAGCATTTT. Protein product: CASSLVEGSNQPQHF.

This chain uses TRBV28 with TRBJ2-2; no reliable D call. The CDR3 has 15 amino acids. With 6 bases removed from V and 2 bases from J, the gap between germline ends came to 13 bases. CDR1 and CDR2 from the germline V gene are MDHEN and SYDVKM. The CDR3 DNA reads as TGTGCCAGCAGCTACCAGGCATTTAACACCGGGGAGCTGTTTTTT. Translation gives CASSYQAFNTGELFF.

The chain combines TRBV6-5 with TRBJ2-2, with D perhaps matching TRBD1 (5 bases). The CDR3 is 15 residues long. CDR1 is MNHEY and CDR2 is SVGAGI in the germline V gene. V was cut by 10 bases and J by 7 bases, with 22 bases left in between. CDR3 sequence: CATTLTGQGVGELFF. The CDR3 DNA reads TGTGCCACGACCCTTACCGGGCAGGGTGTCGGGGAGCTGTTTTTT.

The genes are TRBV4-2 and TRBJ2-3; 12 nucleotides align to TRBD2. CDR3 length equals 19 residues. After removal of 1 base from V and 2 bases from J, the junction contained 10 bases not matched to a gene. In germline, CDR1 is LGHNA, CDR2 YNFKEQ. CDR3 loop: CASSQGLLAGGLLTDTQYF. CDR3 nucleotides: TGTGCCAGCAGCCAAGGATTACTAGCGGGGGGCCTGCTCACAGATACGCAGTATTTT.

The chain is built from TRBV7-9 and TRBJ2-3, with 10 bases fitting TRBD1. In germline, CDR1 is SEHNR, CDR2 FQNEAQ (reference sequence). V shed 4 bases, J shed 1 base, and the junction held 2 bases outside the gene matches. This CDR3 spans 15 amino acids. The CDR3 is CASSSTGGGTDTQYF. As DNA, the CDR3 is TGTGCCAGCAGCTCGACAGGGGGCGGCACAGATACGCAGTATTTT.

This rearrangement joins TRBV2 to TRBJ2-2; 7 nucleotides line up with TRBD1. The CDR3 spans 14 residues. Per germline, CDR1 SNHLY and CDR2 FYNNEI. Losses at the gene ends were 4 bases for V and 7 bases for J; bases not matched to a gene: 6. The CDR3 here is CASSVKGADGELFF. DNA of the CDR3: TGTGCCAGCAGTGTAAAGGGGGCGGACGGGGAGCTGTTTTTT.

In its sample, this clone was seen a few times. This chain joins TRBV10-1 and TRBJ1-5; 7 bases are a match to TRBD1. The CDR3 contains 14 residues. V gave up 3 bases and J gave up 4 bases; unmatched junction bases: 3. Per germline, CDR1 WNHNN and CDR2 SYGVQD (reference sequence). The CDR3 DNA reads TGCGCCAGCAGTGACGGGACAGCGAATCAGCCCCAGCATTTT. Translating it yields CASSDGTANQPQHF.

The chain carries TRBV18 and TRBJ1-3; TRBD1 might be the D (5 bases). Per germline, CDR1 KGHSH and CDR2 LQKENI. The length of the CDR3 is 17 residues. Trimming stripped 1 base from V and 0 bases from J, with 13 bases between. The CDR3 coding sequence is TGTGCCAGCTCACCACAGGGGCTTAAGAGCTCTGGAAACACCATATATTTT. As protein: CASSPQGLKSSGNTIYF.

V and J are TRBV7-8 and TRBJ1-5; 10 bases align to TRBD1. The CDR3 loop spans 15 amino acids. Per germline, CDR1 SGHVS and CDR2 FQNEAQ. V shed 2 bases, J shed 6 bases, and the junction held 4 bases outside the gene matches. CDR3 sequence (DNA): TGTGCCAGCAGCTTACTGTGGACAGGGGGTCAGCCCCAGCATTTT. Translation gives CASSLLWTGGQPQHF.